These T cell receptor beta chains were read from a single sample in a study of beta chain features in type 1 diabetes. The repertoire was sequenced with immunoSEQ multiplex PCR; TCRdb's copy has only in-frame clones and lacks some. This table holds around 690,000 clones, roughly 12% found once. Sequencing used naive CD4+ T cells from blood. These receptor sequences come from a man in his thirties or forties with type 1 diabetes. Each CDR3 is given with its conserved first and last residue.

j_call,v_call,cdr3_aa
TRBJ1-2,TRBV18,CASSPNTGEDGYTF
TRBJ2-1,TRBV5-4,CASSFWGSSYNEQFF
TRBJ1-6,TRBV7-6,CASSLEAGGMSPLHF
TRBJ2-3,TRBV5-1,CASRASDLPGHTQYF
TRBJ2-5,TRBV11-2,CASSFLSPRETQYF
TRBJ1-6,TRBV10-3,CATDGGSGSPLHF
TRBJ2-7,TRBV21-1,CASSNEDRGRLEQYF
TRBJ1-2,TRBV11-2,CASSLRGGQGGGYTF
TRBJ2-1,TRBV6-5,CASRVRDRANNEQFF
TRBJ1-5,TRBV6-5,CASSSTGNQPQHF
TRBJ2-3,TRBV7-9,CATTLGVTSTDTQYF
TRBJ1-5,TRBV28,CASSRQPQHF
TRBJ2-2,TRBV6-1,CASKRDSPNTGELFF
TRBJ1-5,TRBV5-1,CASAPGIGGQPQHF
TRBJ2-3,TRBV9,CASSVTRVTDTQYF
TRBJ1-1,TRBV2,CASSEVTLNTEAFF
TRBJ2-1,TRBV5-6,CASSGPGGNEQFF
TRBJ1-2,TRBV19,CASSIARGYYGYTF
TRBJ2-1,TRBV6-4,CASSENSRNEQFF
TRBJ1-2,TRBV30,CAWSSSPTGNGYTF
TRBJ2-5,TRBV28,CASRPGQLETQYF
TRBJ2-3,TRBV7-2,CASSLPTAPGDTQYF
TRBJ1-4,TRBV7-2,CASSPHQGTNEKLFF
TRBJ1-3,TRBV10-3,CAISESKGEGNTIYF
TRBJ1-2,TRBV28,CASSLQGIAGGYTF
TRBJ1-3,TRBV10-3,CAILSPGGSSGNTIYF
TRBJ2-7,TRBV6-1,CASRRTGNFYEQYF
TRBJ2-2,TRBV5-1,CASRPGTANTGELFF
TRBJ2-2,TRBV30,CAWGTGGANTGELFF
TRBJ2-1,TRBV7-2,CASSSRGRGTYNEQFF
TRBJ2-5,TRBV27,CASSLRGRETQYF
TRBJ2-5,TRBV18,CASSPFSDRQETQYF
TRBJ1-5,TRBV7-9,CASSLGTGVGQPQHF
TRBJ2-5,TRBV27,CASSLSTSARRETQYF
TRBJ2-7,TRBV2,CASSEGTGVYEQYF
TRBJ1-5,TRBV27,CASTTNMGAGQPQHF
TRBJ1-2,TRBV11-2,CASSLVGDYGYTF
TRBJ2-7,TRBV5-1,CASSQNPGTGGSYEQYF
TRBJ1-5,TRBV6-1,CASSESNLPQHF